This entry features one TCR beta chain sequence. The sample originates from a study of Tregs in tolerant kidney transplant recipients. The repertoire was sequenced with immunoSEQ multiplex PCR; TCRdb's copy has only in-frame clones and lacks some. The sample records over 70,000 clones, more than 85% being singletons. Related graft donors supplied nonmyeloablative bone marrow transplants, and mixed chimerism was transient. Trimming removed 6 bases from V and 5 bases from J; junction bases left unmatched: 4. This CDR3 is 14 amino acids long. CDR1 and CDR2 (germline): SSHAT, FNYEAQ (reference sequence). The rearrangement links TRBV7-7 to TRBJ2-2; 9 bases are shared with TRBD1. The TCR comes from a human patient who received a combined kidney and bone marrow transplant. Some T cells here may be from the graft donor. This material consisted of CD4+ T cells from blood (PBMCs), taken 24 months after the transplant. CDR3 coding DNA: TGTGCCAGCAGGCGGACAGGGGAGACCGGGGAGCTGTTTTTT. It specifies CASRRTGETGELFF.